Presented here are 22 T cell receptor beta chains from one specimen sequenced in a study of T cells in tuberculosis. The protocol was immunoSEQ multiplex PCR, while the TCRdb copy is restricted to in-frame clones and leaves out a portion. The sample carries about 88,000 clones, approximately 91% recorded once. Sorting used thawed, overnight-rested PBMC stained with anti-CD3, a viability dye and GMM-loaded CD1B tetramer. C32 glucose monomycolate from Rhodococcus equi was loaded onto the CD1B tetramers. The sequenced sample was CD1b-GMM tetramer-negative cells sorted from PBMCs. Every receptor here comes from an adult woman with latent tuberculosis.

V and J are TRBV5-1 and TRBJ2-1; 11 positions match TRBD1. CDR3 length: 19 residues. CDR1 is SGHRS, CDR2 YFSETQ, per germline. The V and J ends lost 2 bases and 7 bases, in that order; junction bases with no gene match: 17. In DNA, the CDR3 is TGCGCCAGCAGCTTTTTTCCCCCGAACTTCGGGACAGGGGGTAATGAGCAGTTCTTC. As protein: CASSFFPPNFGTGGNEQFF.

The rearrangement joins TRBV13 to TRBJ2-2; 12 nucleotides match TRBD2. V trimming: 5 bases; J trimming: 1 base; junction bases outside the gene matches: 5. Germline lookup yields CDR1 PRHDT and CDR2 FYEKMQ (reference sequence). This CDR3 region has 17 residues. The CDR3 DNA sequence: TGTGCCAGCAGCCCAGAGGGACTAGCGGGGAACACCGGGGAGCTGTTTTTT. It codes for CASSPEGLAGNTGELFF.

This clone has a handful of counts. The rearrangement links TRBV15 to TRBJ1-6; 8 nucleotides agree with TRBD1. Per the germline V gene, CDR1 is LNHNV and CDR2 is YYDKDF (reference sequence). V dropped 0 bases and J dropped 8; count of bases not matched to a gene: 3. The CDR3 extends over 15 amino acids. The CDR3 loop reads CATSREDRVYSPLHF. CDR3 DNA: TGTGCCACCAGCAGAGAGGACAGGGTATATTCACCCCTCCACTTT.

This clone turned up a few times. CDR3 in DNA: TGTGCCAGCAGTTACTTCACAGGGAGGGGGGGGAATGAGCAGTTCTTC. Translated: CASSYFTGRGGNEQFF. The chain is built from TRBV6-7 and TRBJ2-1, with D tentatively TRBD2 (7 bases). TRBV6-7 counts as an open reading frame of uncertain function. Trimming shortened V by 1 base and J by 7 bases, and 17 bases separated the two germline ends. The CDR3 has 16 amino acids.

The chain recombines TRBV6-5 with TRBJ2-1; possibly TRBD2 for D (6 bases). The CDR3 spans 15 residues. V shed 5 bases and J shed 0 bases, with 11 bases lying between them. Germline lookup yields CDR1 MNHEY and CDR2 SVGAGI. CDR3 protein: CASSPAGSSYNEQFF. The CDR3 DNA sequence: TGTGCCAGCAGTCCCGCGGGAAGCTCCTACAATGAGCAGTTCTTC.

The chain employs TRBV19 and TRBJ1-5, with TRBD1 identical over 8 bases. Germline V gene sequence: CDR1 LNHDA, CDR2 SQIVND (reference sequence). The CDR3 totals 14 residues. Trimming removed 4 bases from V and 6 bases from J; junction bases left unmatched: 5. CDR3 loop: CASSSRGLGQPQHF. The CDR3 coding sequence is TGTGCCAGTAGTAGCAGGGGGCTGGGTCAGCCCCAGCATTTT.

The CDR3 loop reads CASSQPGQGAWAGELFF. The DNA for the CDR3 is TGTGCCAGCAGTCAACCGGGACAGGGGGCTTGGGCCGGGGAGCTGTTTTTT. The chain is built from TRBV27 and TRBJ2-2, with 12 positions matching TRBD1. Germline CDR1 MNHEY, CDR2 SMNVEV (reference sequence). With V trimmed by 5 bases and J by 6 bases, 10 bases remained unmatched. The CDR3 extends over 17 amino acids.

The genes are TRBV5-1 and TRBJ1-1; TRBD1 aligns across 9 bases. The germline V gene encodes CDR1 SGHRS and CDR2 YFSETQ. Trimming at V came to 3 bases and at J to 1 base, leaving 1 base not matched to a gene. The CDR3 spans 14 residues. The CDR3, as DNA: TGCGCCAGCAGCTCGGGACAGGGGAACACTGAAGCTTTCTTT. Its translation is CASSSGQGNTEAFF. The whole variable domain, filled in from reference TRBV5-1 and TRBJ1-1, reads KAGVTQTPRYLIKTRGQQVTLSCSPISGHRSVSWYQQTPGQGLQFLFEYFSETQRNKGNFPGRFSGRQFSNSRSEMNVSTLELGDSALYLCASSSGQGNTEAFFGQGTRLTVV.

The J gene is TRBJ2-3, the V gene TRBV7-6; D may be TRBD1 (6 bases). The CDR3 totals 14 residues. The germline V and J ends were trimmed by 5 bases and 2 bases, with 11 bases remaining between them. Germline V gene data show CDR1 as SGHVS and CDR2 as FNYEAQ. Here the CDR3 reads CASSPQGPTDTQYF. The CDR3 DNA reads TGTGCCAGCAGCCCACAGGGACCCACAGATACGCAGTATTTT.

The V call is TRBV4-2, the J call TRBJ1-1, with D uncertain. Trimming took 3 bases from V and 2 from J, leaving 10 bases between them. This CDR3 region has 14 residues. Germline loops: CDR1 LGHNA, CDR2 YNFKEQ. The CDR3 loop is CASSQLPVNTEAFF. The CDR3 region has the DNA TGTGCCAGCAGCCAGTTACCAGTAAACACTGAAGCTTTCTTT.

The CDR3 loop is CAWSLQGQTQYF. CDR3 nucleotides: TGTGCCTGGAGTTTACAGGGACAGACCCAGTACTTC. V and J are TRBV30 and TRBJ2-5; D possibly corresponds to TRBD1 (6 bases). CDR1 GTSNPN and CDR2 SVGIG come from the germline V gene (reference sequence). This CDR3 region has 12 residues. The V end lost 2 bases, the J end lost 6 bases, and 10 bases lay between the germline ends.

The genes are TRBV4-2 and TRBJ2-1; TRBD2 matches at 11 bases. The CDR3 is 16 amino acids. Unmatched junction bases numbered 1, after V lost 1 base and J lost 2 bases. Looked up from germline, CDR1 is LGHNA and CDR2 is YNFKEQ. The CDR3 loop is CASSQGSGGAYNEQFF. CDR3 nucleotide sequence: TGTGCCAGCAGCCAAGGTAGCGGGGGGGCCTACAATGAGCAGTTCTTC.

This chain links TRBV11-2 with TRBJ2-1, with 11 bases matching TRBD2. The CDR3 sequence is 16 residues long. Unmatched junction bases numbered 9, after V lost 5 bases and J lost 6 bases. From germline, CDR1 is SGHAT and CDR2 FQNNGV. The CDR3 DNA follows: TGTGCCAGCAGCCCCAGACTAGCGGGGATGGGCAATGAGCAGTTCTTC. Protein sequence: CASSPRLAGMGNEQFF.

This CDR3 reads CASMRNYGYTF. As DNA, the CDR3 is TGTGCCAGCATGCGAAACTATGGCTACACCTTC. The V and J genes are TRBV6-1 and TRBJ1-2; D is undetermined. The CDR3 loop spans 11 amino acids. The ends were cut back, 7 bases at V and 2 bases at J, with 5 bases in the middle. The germline gives CDR1 MNHNS, CDR2 SASEGT.

The chain joins TRBV10-3 to TRBJ2-5; TRBD2 matches 14 bases. Germline trimming cut 4 bases from V and 3 bases from J; bases unmatched to any gene: 7. CDR3 length: 17 residues. The germline V gene has CDR1 ENHRY and CDR2 SYGVKD. The DNA of the CDR3 is TGTGCCATCAGTGGGGAGACTAGCGGGGGGGCGGAAGAGACCCAGTACTTC. Residues: CAISGETSGGAEETQYF.

V is TRBV9 and J is TRBJ1-4; D gene unclear. Germline-derived CDR1 and CDR2 are SGDLS and YYNGEE. Trimming stripped 0 bases from V and 4 bases from J, with 10 bases between. The CDR3 consists of 15 residues. The CDR3: CASSVGSRSNEKLFF. CDR3 nucleotides: TGTGCCAGCAGCGTAGGTAGCAGAAGTAATGAAAAACTGTTTTTT.

This clone has a handful of counts. The chain carries TRBV7-6 and TRBJ2-7; 8 nucleotides agree with TRBD2. J lost 2 bases, V lost 5 bases, and 2 bases had no gene match. Per germline, CDR1 SGHVS and CDR2 FNYEAQ. The CDR3 runs to 13 residues. The CDR3: CASSQLAAYEQYF. The CDR3 DNA follows: TGTGCCAGCAGCCAACTAGCGGCCTACGAGCAGTACTTC.

CDR3 nucleotides: TGTGCCAGCAGTGAAGCCCCCCGAGGGTACGAGCAGTACTTC. Translated, it gives CASSEAPRGYEQYF. The J gene is TRBJ2-7, the V gene TRBV2, with D possibly TRBD2 on 5 matching bases. Trimming took 0 bases from V and 4 from J, leaving 10 bases between them. This CDR3 is 14 amino acids long. Germline values: CDR1 SNHLY, CDR2 FYNNEI. The full variable domain, with the rest looked up from reference TRBV2 and TRBJ2-7, is EPEVTQTPSHQVTQMGQEVILRCVPISNHLYFYWYRQILGQKVEFLVSFYNNEISEKSEIFDDQFSVERPDGSNFTLKIRSTKLEDSAMYFCASSEAPRGYEQYFGPGTRLTVT.

The rearrangement links TRBV7-9 to TRBJ2-7; D gene uncertain. The CDR3 length is 11 residues. V lost 6 bases and J lost 3, with 6 bases in between. Germline CDR1 SEHNR, CDR2 FQNEAQ (reference sequence). The CDR3 region is CASRWSYEQYF. CDR3 sequence (DNA): TGTGCCAGCAGATGGAGCTACGAGCAGTACTTC.

The chain uses TRBV7-2 and TRBJ1-6; D might be TRBD1 (5 bases). Germline CDR1 is SGHTA and CDR2 is FQGNSA. CDR3 length: 18 amino acids. V shed 2 bases and J shed 7 bases, with 21 bases lying between them. The CDR3 region is CASSLRRQSLLRNSPLHF. CDR3 bases: TGTGCCAGCAGCTTACGGCGACAGTCCCTCTTAAGGAATTCACCCCTCCACTTT.

The chain links TRBV28 to TRBJ2-5, with 8 bases that match TRBD1. This CDR3 comprises 15 residues. Trimming cost V 6 bases and J 1 base; bases outside gene matches: 7. Germline V lookup: CDR1 MDHEN, CDR2 SYDVKM. The CDR3 bases are TGTGCCAGCAGCCTATCAGGGGGCGGCCAAGAGACCCAGTACTTC. This sequence encodes CASSLSGGGQETQYF. The whole variable domain, remainder taken from reference TRBV28 and TRBJ2-5, is DVKVTQSSRYLVKRTGEKVFLECVQDMDHENMFWYRQDPGLGLRLIYFSYDVKMKEKGDIPEGYSVSREKKERFSLILESASTNQTSMYLCASSLSGGGQETQYFGPGTRLLVL.

The chain carries TRBV4-3 and TRBJ1-2, with TRBD1 as a possible D gene (6 bases). Germline CDR1 LGHNA, CDR2 YSLEER. V was clipped by 4 bases and J by 1 base, with 7 bases between them. The CDR3 loop spans 13 amino acids. The CDR3 DNA reads as TGCGCCAGCAGCCGGACAGATAACTATGGCTACACCTTC. Protein sequence: CASSRTDNYGYTF.